These T cell receptor beta chains were read from a single sample in a study of beta chain features in type 1 diabetes. Libraries were prepared by immunoSEQ multiplex PCR; TCRdb keeps only in-frame clonotypes and omits some of them. Among 25,000 to 30,000 clones listed, 56% were seen once. Source material: Tregs from blood. The receptors stem from a woman younger than 30 with type 1 diabetes. CDR3s include the opening cysteine and the closing phenylalanine or tryptophan. The size of a clone is reported for some rows only, either as once, few or many, or as a class for expanded clones.

clone size	V gene	J gene	CDR3 protein
medium-sized	TRBV7-9	TRBJ2-4	CASSLVGQTGAKNIQYF
few	TRBV6-6	TRBJ2-7	CASTLRRQGGEQYF
.	TRBV18	TRBJ1-1	CASSPQGAWAEAFF
.	TRBV28	TRBJ1-4	CASSSSWANEKLFF
.	TRBV18	TRBJ2-1	CASSPPLGRGTHNEQFF
.	TRBV11-3	TRBJ2-1	CASSPQQGNEQFF
once	TRBV6-6	TRBJ2-3	CASSYPSGGGSDTQYF
.	TRBV10-1	TRBJ2-2	CASSDIRSTGELFF
few	TRBV28	TRBJ2-3	CASSWGGSTDTQYF
.	TRBV9	TRBJ2-3	CASSARRRGGIDTQYF
.	TRBV11-3	TRBJ2-1	CASSFEREYEQFF
once	TRBV9	TRBJ2-2	CASSLQESNTGELFF
few	TRBV18	TRBJ1-6	CASSPRAGGSSSPLHF
.	TRBV5-5	TRBJ1-6	CASSTLNSPLHF
.	TRBV28	TRBJ2-1	CASSLQTSGIEEQFF
.	TRBV23-1	TRBJ2-6	CASRIQGSGANVLTF
.	TRBV7-2	TRBJ1-1	CASSPNRRGMNTEAFF
.	TRBV5-4	TRBJ2-3	CASQASGWADTQYF
.	TRBV7-2	TRBJ1-5	CASSPQGTGVRQPQHF
few	TRBV11-2	TRBJ2-5	CASSLRSGDQETQYF
once	TRBV7-2	TRBJ2-3	CASSLIAGAGDTQYF
once	TRBV2	TRBJ2-5	CASGGQQETQYF
.	TRBV6-5	TRBJ1-5	CASRRQRNSNQPQHF
few	TRBV18	TRBJ1-1	CASSRERQGNTEAFF
few	TRBV5-1	TRBJ2-3	CASSSYLRRDRNTDTQYF
.	TRBV10-3	TRBJ2-5	CAISGGKGTGVQETQYF
.	TRBV2	TRBJ1-3	CASREGSVSGNTIYF
few	TRBV28	TRBJ2-5	CASSQGALGETQYF
.	TRBV5-5	TRBJ2-5	CASSLGATGNRETQYF
.	TRBV11-2	TRBJ2-7	CASSHGGQGSHEQYF
.	TRBV28	TRBJ2-2	CASNTGAATGELFF
once	TRBV27	TRBJ2-2	CASSFAGLTGELFF
.	TRBV30	TRBJ1-5	CAWRVQGMGSNQPQHF
.	TRBV5-1	TRBJ1-5	CASSRGGNSNQPQHF
.	TRBV27	TRBJ2-3	CASTGMKTSTDTQYF
.	TRBV19	TRBJ2-1	CASSTMTSGSNEQFF
.	TRBV18	TRBJ2-1	CASSAAGTAYNEQFF
few	TRBV9	TRBJ2-1	CASSVGSGAGNEQFF
.	TRBV7-2	TRBJ2-1	CASSLAAGGVGYNEQFF
.	TRBV7-2	TRBJ2-7	CASRLSGVGGAGEQYF
few	TRBV5-6	TRBJ2-6	CASSLRSSGANVLTF
.	TRBV30	TRBJ1-5	CAWSVGPGNQPQHF
.	TRBV11-2	TRBJ2-7	CASSLVGSTINSYEQYF
few	TRBV30	TRBJ1-4	CAWTGDGAGEKLFF
.	TRBV11-3	TRBJ2-2	CASSLGQGVDGELFF
.	TRBV9	TRBJ2-3	CASSVEGKRTDTQYF
.	TRBV11-2	TRBJ2-2	CASSLDQGELFF
.	TRBV27	TRBJ2-4	CASSLNGRGGSIQYF
.	TRBV7-9	TRBJ1-1	CASSDSRGPAFF